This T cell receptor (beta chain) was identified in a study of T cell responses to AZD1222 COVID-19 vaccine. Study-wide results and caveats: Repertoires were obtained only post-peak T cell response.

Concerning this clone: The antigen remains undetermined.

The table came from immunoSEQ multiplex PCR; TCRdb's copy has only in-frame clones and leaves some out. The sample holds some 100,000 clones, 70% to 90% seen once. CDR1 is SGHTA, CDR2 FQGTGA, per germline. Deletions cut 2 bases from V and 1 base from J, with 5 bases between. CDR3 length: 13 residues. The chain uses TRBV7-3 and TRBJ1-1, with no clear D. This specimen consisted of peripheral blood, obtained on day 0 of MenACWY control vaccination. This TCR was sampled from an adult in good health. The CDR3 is CASSLGANTEAFF. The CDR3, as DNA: TGTGCCAGCAGCTTAGGCGCGAACACTGAAGCTTTCTTT.